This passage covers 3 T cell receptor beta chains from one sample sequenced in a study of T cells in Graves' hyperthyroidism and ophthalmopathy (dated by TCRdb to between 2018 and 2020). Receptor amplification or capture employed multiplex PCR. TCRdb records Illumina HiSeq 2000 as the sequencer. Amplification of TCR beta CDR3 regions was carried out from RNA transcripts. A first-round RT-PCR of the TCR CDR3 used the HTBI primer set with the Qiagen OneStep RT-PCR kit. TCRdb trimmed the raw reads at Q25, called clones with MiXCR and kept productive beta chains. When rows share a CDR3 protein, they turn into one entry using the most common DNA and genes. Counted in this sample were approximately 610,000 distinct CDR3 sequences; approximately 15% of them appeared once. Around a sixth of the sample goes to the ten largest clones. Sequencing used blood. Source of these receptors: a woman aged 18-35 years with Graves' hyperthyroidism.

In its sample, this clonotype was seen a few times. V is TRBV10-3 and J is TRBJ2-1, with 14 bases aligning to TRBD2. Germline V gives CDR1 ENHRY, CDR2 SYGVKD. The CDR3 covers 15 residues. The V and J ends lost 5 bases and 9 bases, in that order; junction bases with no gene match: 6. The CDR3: CAISQTSGGAGEQFF. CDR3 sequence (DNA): TGTGCCATCAGTCAGACTAGCGGGGGGGCCGGTGAGCAGTTCTTC.

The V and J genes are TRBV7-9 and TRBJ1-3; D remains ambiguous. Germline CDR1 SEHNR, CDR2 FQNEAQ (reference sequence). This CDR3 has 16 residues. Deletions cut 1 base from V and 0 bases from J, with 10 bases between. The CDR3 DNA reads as TGTGCCAGCAGCTTAGTTGGCGGACTCTCTGGAAACACCATATATTTT. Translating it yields CASSLVGGLSGNTIYF. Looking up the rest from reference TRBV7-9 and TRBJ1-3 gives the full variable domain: DTGVSQNPRHKITKRGQNVTFRCDPISEHNRLYWYRQTLGQGPEFLTYFQNEAQLEKSRLLSDRFSAERPKGSFSTLEIQRTEQGDSAMYLCASSLVGGLSGNTIYFGEGSWLTVV.

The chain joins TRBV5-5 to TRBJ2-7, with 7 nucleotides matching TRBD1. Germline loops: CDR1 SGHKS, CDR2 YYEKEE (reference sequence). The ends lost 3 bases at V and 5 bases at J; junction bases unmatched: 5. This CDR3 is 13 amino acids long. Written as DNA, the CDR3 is TGTGCCAGCAGCTGGACCGACAGGGACGAGCAGTACTTC. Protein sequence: CASSWTDRDEQYF.